One and the same sample provided the 2 T cell receptor beta chains below, sequenced in a study of T-cell reconstitution after alpha-beta-depleted transplantation in children. Construction of the TCRbeta library involved unique molecular identifiers. TCRdb reanalysed the PCR reads using MiXCR and keeps one entry per CDR3 protein. Among a few hundred thousand distinct CDR3 sequences listed, over 10% were seen once. This specimen was PBMCs, mostly from graft donor cells, taken 360 days after TCRalphabeta/CD19-depleted stem cell transplant. The receptor set was obtained from a male patient aged 10 to 17 who had a stem cell transplant for acute myeloid leukemia, so the T cells may come from the graft donor.

The sample holds many counts of this clonotype. The V gene is TRBV25-1, the J gene TRBJ2-7; 7 nucleotides agree with TRBD1. This CDR3 has 16 amino acids. The junction had 10 bases not matched to a gene; V was cut back by 5 bases and J by 0 bases. Germline CDR1 is MGHDK and CDR2 is SYGVNS. The CDR3 DNA reads as TGTGCCAGCAGTATACGAACCGGGACAGACTCCTACGAGCAGTACTTC. Translated, it gives CASSIRTGTDSYEQYF.

This sequence joins TRBV10-2 and TRBJ2-4, with a tentative D call TRBD2 (6 bases). Germline V gene sequence: CDR1 WSHSY, CDR2 SAAADI. Trimming took 8 bases from V and 3 from J, leaving 14 bases between them. CDR3 size: 14 residues. Here the CDR3 DNA reads TGCGCCAGCGGGGACTTGTATGGCAAAAACATTCAGTACTTC. Its protein product is CASGDLYGKNIQYF.